Below, 2 T cell receptor beta chains from the same sample are listed, as sequenced in a study of blood T cell repertoires in COVID-19. Profiled with immunoSEQ multiplex PCR; TCRdb holds only in-frame clones, not every one. The sample holds about 280,000 clones, 80% to 85% seen once. Sequenced sample: PBMCs or T cells enriched from blood (not recorded which). These receptors all stem from a man aged 35 to 55 who had been exposed to COVID-19.

The V call is TRBV3-1 (or the pseudogene TRBV3-2), the J call TRBJ1-1; tentatively, D is TRBD1 (5 bases). The CDR3 covers 13 residues. Trimming removed 4 bases from V and 4 bases from J, with 10 bases in between. CDR1 is LGHDT, CDR2 YNNKEL, per germline (reference sequence). The CDR3 bases are TGTGCCAGCAGCCTCTCAGGGTCCACTGAAGCTTTCTTT. Protein product: CASSLSGSTEAFF.

The rearrangement links TRBV9 to TRBJ2-7, with 8 bases that match TRBD1. Losses at the gene ends were 4 bases for V and 5 bases for J; bases not matched to a gene: 5. Germline values: CDR1 SGDLS, CDR2 YYNGEE. This CDR3 has 13 amino acids. DNA for the CDR3: TGTGCCAGCAGCTTGGACAGGGCGGACGAGCAGTACTTC. It is translated as CASSLDRADEQYF.